This record covers a single TCR beta chain. Its cognate antigen is unknown. The sample originates from a study of T cell responses to AZD1222 COVID-19 vaccine. Profiling relied on immunoSEQ multiplex PCR, and the TCRdb table lists in-frame clones only, not all of them. The sample has approximately 100,000 clones; approximately 85% are singletons. Findings and caveats of the study: Of spike-specific TCRs, nearly half reportedly target regions left unmutated in variants. Females made up more of the donors, who were largely white British, and clonal diversity may have come out too low. Spike-spanning, vaccine-associated CD4 TCRs were dominant at 160-218 and 743-854. Only six or seven AZD1222 recipients were seropositive at baseline.

The germline V gene encodes CDR1 SQVTM and CDR2 ANQGSEA. V lost 1 base, J lost 0 bases, and 4 bases lay in between. The CDR3 has 13 amino acids. This chain uses TRBV29-1 with TRBJ1-3; D gene unclear. Source: peripheral blood, taken on day 0 of MenACWY control vaccination. The sequence was obtained from an adult in good health. CDR3 amino acids: CSVEGRSGNTIYF. CDR3 sequence (DNA): TGCAGCGTTGAAGGTCGCTCTGGAAACACCATATATTTT.